These 26 T cell receptor beta chains originate from one sample sequenced in a study of cytomegalovirus exposure and HLA in healthy donors. The PCR used 60 Vbeta and 13 Jbeta primers. Profiled with immunoSEQ multiplex PCR; TCRdb holds only in-frame clones, not every one. The sample has fewer than 130,000 clones; around 76% are singletons. The source material was PBMCs. The receptors stem from a man aged 25 to 45 in good health and CMV-seropositive.

The gene calls are TRBV27 and TRBJ2-5; 10 bases map to TRBD2. Trimming cost V 0 bases and J 5 bases; bases outside gene matches: 3. CDR3 length equals 15 residues. Per germline, CDR1 MNHEY and CDR2 SMNVEV (reference sequence). CDR3 sequence (DNA): TGTGCCAGCAGTTTATCTCCGGGACTAGCGGAGACCCAGTACTTC. It encodes CASSLSPGLAETQYF.

CDR3: CASSWDRGREAFF. In DNA form, the CDR3 reads TGTGCCAGCAGCTGGGACAGGGGTAGGGAAGCTTTCTTT. The gene calls are TRBV7-9 and TRBJ1-1; 10 positions agree with TRBD1. With V trimmed by 4 bases and J by 8 bases, 4 bases remained unmatched. Per germline, CDR1 SEHNR and CDR2 FQNEAQ (reference sequence). The CDR3 extends over 13 amino acids.

The V gene is TRBV10-2, the J gene TRBJ2-6; D might be TRBD2 (5 bases). Trimming cost V 9 bases and J 1 base, with 10 bases left between them. Germline loops: CDR1 WSHSY, CDR2 SAAADI. This CDR3 spans 14 amino acids. The CDR3 bases are TGCGCCAGTCTACCGGGATCTGGGGCCAACGTCCTGACTTTC. Its protein is CASLPGSGANVLTF.

J is TRBJ1-6 and V is TRBV7-2; D is perhaps TRBD1 (6 bases). The CDR3 contains 14 residues. Trimming took 7 bases from V and 7 from J, leaving 14 bases between them. The V gene's germline CDR1 is SGHTA and CDR2 FQGNSA. CDR3 region: CASTTGMANSPLHF. The CDR3, as DNA: TGTGCCAGCACCACAGGGATGGCGAATTCACCCCTCCACTTT.

The gene calls are TRBV4-3 and TRBJ2-3; 9 bases align to TRBD2. From germline, CDR1 is LGHNA and CDR2 YSLEER. Unmatched junction bases numbered 8, after V lost 0 bases and J lost 1 base. This CDR3 contains 18 residues. CDR3 DNA: TGCGCCAGCAGCCAAGAAATCCCCAGCGGGGGGCGCACAGATACGCAGTATTTT. Its translation is CASSQEIPSGGRTDTQYF.

This clone was seen a handful of times. The chain employs TRBV6-5 and TRBJ2-2, with TRBD2 as a possible D gene (6 bases). V lost 6 bases, J lost 7 bases, and 12 bases lay in between. CDR1 is MNHEY and CDR2 is SVGAGI in the germline V gene. This CDR3 has 13 amino acids. The DNA of the CDR3 is TGTGCCAGCAGCGCGGGGTGGATCGGGGAGCTGTTTTTT. Protein: CASSAGWIGELFF.

V usage is TRBV28 and J usage is TRBJ1-1; TRBD1 matches 8 bases. The CDR3 extends over 15 amino acids. The V gene end was trimmed by 5 bases and the J gene end by 4 bases; junction bases not matched to a gene: 9. Germline V CDR1 and CDR2: MDHEN, SYDVKM. In nucleotides, the CDR3 is TGTGCCAGCAGTAAATATCAGGGGGCGGGCACTGAAGCTTTCTTT. Amino acid sequence: CASSKYQGAGTEAFF.

In this sample, this clone turned up a few times. The chain employs TRBV19 and TRBJ1-5, with D unresolved. The CDR3 has 14 residues. Looked up from germline, CDR1 is LNHDA and CDR2 is SQIVND (reference sequence). Trimming left V 5 bases short and J 2 bases short, with 10 bases between. The CDR3 spells CASSPPGGNQPQHF. CDR3 sequence (DNA): TGTGCCAGTAGTCCCCCGGGAGGCAATCAGCCCCAGCATTTT.

This clone was detected a few times. The V and J genes are TRBV4-3 and TRBJ2-1, with 9 positions matching TRBD1. Germline lookup yields CDR1 LGHNA and CDR2 YSLEER. The trim removed 1 base at V and 8 bases at J, leaving 9 bases unmatched. The CDR3 is made up of 16 amino acids. CDR3 residues: CASSQAPGTGLDEQFF. The CDR3 nucleotides are TGCGCCAGCAGCCAAGCCCCCGGGACAGGGTTGGATGAGCAGTTCTTC.

This chain joins TRBV29-1 and TRBJ2-1, with 13 bases that match TRBD2. The CDR3 is made up of 15 amino acids. V was pared by 6 bases and J by 3 bases, with 5 bases of the junction left unmatched. Germline V gene data show CDR1 as SQVTM and CDR2 as ANQGSEA. CDR3 protein: CSVARTSGGYNEQFF. The CDR3, as DNA: TGCAGCGTCGCTAGGACTAGCGGGGGCTACAATGAGCAGTTCTTC.

The chain couples TRBV6-5 to TRBJ1-5, with D perhaps matching TRBD1 (6 bases). The CDR3 is 15 amino acids. Trimming took off 5 bases at V and 4 bases at J, with 15 bases between the two ends. CDR1 MNHEY and CDR2 SVGAGI come from the germline V gene. Here the CDR3 DNA reads TGTGCCAGCAGTCGATCAGGGGAGCGGAATCAGCCCCAGCATTTT. This translates into CASSRSGERNQPQHF.

A few counts support this clone. The chain recombines TRBV30 with TRBJ1-6; 7 bases map to TRBD1. The V gene end was trimmed by 1 base and the J gene end by 9 bases; junction bases not matched to a gene: 6. Germline-derived CDR1 and CDR2 are GTSNPN and SVGIG (reference sequence). This CDR3 region has 14 residues. The CDR3 region is CAWSDQGVGSPLHF. In DNA form, the CDR3 reads TGTGCCTGGAGTGATCAGGGGGTCGGTTCACCCCTCCACTTT.

V and J are TRBV28 and TRBJ1-1; D unclear. Deletions cut 6 bases from V and 1 base from J, with 18 bases between. The CDR3 spans 16 residues. Germline V gene data show CDR1 as MDHEN and CDR2 as SYDVKM. CDR3 in amino acids: CASRVLWHSSNTEAFF. The DNA for the CDR3 is TGTGCCAGCAGAGTTCTCTGGCACAGTTCGAACACTGAAGCTTTCTTT. The full variable domain, in which reference TRBV28 and TRBJ1-1 provide the parts outside the CDR3, is DVKVTQSSRYLVKRTGEKVFLECVQDMDHENMFWYRQDPGLGLRLIYFSYDVKMKEKGDIPEGYSVSREKKERFSLILESASTNQTSMYLCASRVLWHSSNTEAFFGQGTRLTVV.

This clone appeared once. The chain combines TRBV6-1 with TRBJ2-1, with 9 bases identical to TRBD2. In germline, CDR1 is MNHNS, CDR2 SASEGT. The CDR3 runs to 15 residues. The J segment lost 5 bases and the V segment lost 2 bases, leaving 4 bases of the junction unmatched. CDR3 loop: CASSERLAADNEQFF. The CDR3 nucleotides are TGTGCCAGCAGTGAAAGACTAGCGGCAGACAATGAGCAGTTCTTC.

For the CDR3, the DNA is TGTGCCAGCAGCTTAGTGGGGGGGTTCACAGATACGCAGTATTTT. Residues: CASSLVGGFTDTQYF. This chain connects TRBV11-2 to TRBJ2-3; TRBD2 matches at 7 bases. CDR3 length: 15 residues. V dropped 1 base and J dropped 2; count of bases not matched to a gene: 3. Per the germline V gene, CDR1 is SGHAT and CDR2 is FQNNGV.

This clone occurred a few times. The chain has TRBV9 and TRBJ2-1, with D unclear. The germline V gene encodes CDR1 SGDLS and CDR2 YYNGEE. This CDR3 contains 12 residues. V was shortened by 1 base and J by 5 bases, with 4 bases between the two germline ends. The CDR3: CASSVSDNEQFF. The DNA for the CDR3 is TGTGCCAGCAGCGTATCAGACAATGAGCAGTTCTTC.

The genes are TRBV2 and TRBJ1-5; TRBD1 is a possible D gene (5 bases). Germline-derived CDR1 and CDR2 are SNHLY and FYNNEI. Deletions cut 6 bases from V and 0 bases from J, with 18 bases between. The CDR3 sequence is 17 residues long. The CDR3 nucleotides read TGTGCCAGCAGCGGGACCGGGGGGGGGTATAGCAATCAGCCCCAGCATTTT. It translates to CASSGTGGGYSNQPQHF.

The CDR3 loop reads CASSLNQFREQYF. CDR3 coding DNA: TGTGCCAGCAGTTTAAACCAGTTCCGCGAGCAGTACTTC. V gene TRBV28 combines with J gene TRBJ2-7, with D hard to call. Between the trimmed V and J ends, which lost 2 bases and 6 bases, there was a span of 11 bases. This CDR3 has 13 residues. Germline assignment: CDR1 MDHEN and CDR2 SYDVKM. The variable domain in full, with the rest retrieved from reference TRBV28 and TRBJ2-7, is DVKVTQSSRYLVKRTGEKVFLECVQDMDHENMFWYRQDPGLGLRLIYFSYDVKMKEKGDIPEGYSVSREKKERFSLILESASTNQTSMYLCASSLNQFREQYFGPGTRLTVT.

This clone has only a few counts. The V and J genes are TRBV29-1 and TRBJ2-5; 12 nucleotides align to TRBD1. The CDR3 covers 18 residues. Trimming at V came to 1 base and at J to 9 bases, leaving 18 bases not matched to a gene. Germline V gives CDR1 SQVTM, CDR2 ANQGSEA. CDR3 bases: TGCAGCGTTGAAGGTGGGGACAGGGGGCCTGCTAGGCGTTGGGCCCAGTACTTC. The encoded protein is CSVEGGDRGPARRWAQYF.

This chain uses TRBV5-1 with TRBJ2-5; a weak D match, TRBD1 (5 bases). The CDR3 has 16 amino acids. Trimming stripped 3 bases from V and 0 bases from J, with 15 bases between. In germline, CDR1 is SGHRS, CDR2 YFSETQ. The CDR3 DNA reads TGCGCCAGCAGCTCGGTGGGGCGTGGGTACCAAGAGACCCAGTACTTC. Its protein product is CASSSVGRGYQETQYF.

This clone was detected only a few times. J is TRBJ1-5 and V is TRBV7-2, with a possible D match to TRBD1 (5 bases). CDR1 SGHTA and CDR2 FQGNSA come from the germline V gene. The CDR3 length is 15 residues. Trimming stripped 5 bases from V and 3 bases from J, with 14 bases between. The CDR3 nucleotides are TGTGCCAGCAGCCCGTCGGCGGGGCCCAATCAGCCCCAGCATTTT. Encoded protein: CASSPSAGPNQPQHF.

V gene TRBV4-3 combines with J gene TRBJ2-7; possible D gene TRBD2, 5 bases. The V end lost 4 bases, the J end lost 3 bases, and 16 bases lay between the germline ends. Germline CDR1 and CDR2: LGHNA and YSLEER. The CDR3 covers 15 residues. CDR3: CASSPLGEGGYEQYF. The CDR3 DNA is TGCGCCAGCAGCCCCCTCGGAGAAGGAGGCTACGAGCAGTACTTC.

This clone was observed a handful of times. This chain connects TRBV5-4 to TRBJ2-7, with a weak D call TRBD2 (5 bases). The CDR3 consists of 15 residues. V was pared by 4 bases and J by 0 bases, with 14 bases between. CDR1 is SGHNT and CDR2 is YYREEE in the germline V gene (reference sequence). The CDR3 is CASSRPKEGSYEQYF. The CDR3 DNA is TGTGCCAGCAGCCGCCCTAAAGAGGGCTCCTACGAGCAGTACTTC.

J is TRBJ2-1 and V is TRBV5-1; 13 nucleotides line up with TRBD2. Trimming removed 1 base from V and 6 bases from J; junction bases left unmatched: 7. The CDR3 contains 17 residues. Germline V gene lookup returns CDR1 SGHRS and CDR2 YFSETQ. The CDR3 sequence is CASSLTSGGAYINEQFF. The CDR3, as DNA: TGCGCCAGCAGCTTGACTAGCGGGGGGGCGTATATCAATGAGCAGTTCTTC.

The rearrangement joins TRBV19 to TRBJ2-7, with D possibly being TRBD2 (7 bases). This CDR3 comprises 12 residues. Deletions cut 4 bases from V and 6 bases from J, with 10 bases between. Germline V gives CDR1 LNHDA, CDR2 SQIVND (reference sequence). The CDR3 here is CASSTGEGEQYF. Written as DNA, the CDR3 is TGTGCCAGTAGTACAGGGGAGGGCGAGCAGTACTTC. Together with reference TRBV19 and TRBJ2-7, the CDR3 gives the full variable domain: DGGITQSPKYLFRKEGQNVTLSCEQNLNHDAMYWYRQDPGQGLRLIYYSQIVNDFQKGDIAEGYSVSREKKESFPLTVTSAQKNPTAFYLCASSTGEGEQYFGPGTRLTVT.

The V and J genes are TRBV11-2 and TRBJ1-6, with D hard to call. Trimming left V 0 bases short and J 4 bases short, with 10 bases between. The CDR3 runs to 16 residues. From germline, CDR1 is SGHAT and CDR2 FQNNGV. The CDR3 DNA is TGTGCCAGCAGCTTAGACCAAGACTCTTATAATTCACCCCTCCACTTT. Its translation is CASSLDQDSYNSPLHF.